The clone carrying this T cell receptor beta chain was recorded once. Antigen: not known. In the PCR, 60 Vbeta and 13 Jbeta primers were used. Here immunoSEQ multiplex PCR was the method, and the copy in TCRdb shows in-frame clones only, minus some. The repertoire holds 110,000 or so clones, with roughly four fifths as singletons. The data belong to a study of cytomegalovirus exposure and HLA in healthy donors. Overall study findings and caveats: CMV serostatus was the only immune exposure information that was available. A likely sequencing artifact accounted for one observed cluster of highly shared sequence variants. When presence/absence was analysed, sequencing depth was taken to be roughly uniform across donors.

V lost 1 base to trimming and J lost 0 bases; unmatched junction nucleotides: 2. This CDR3 comprises 16 residues. The germline gives CDR1 LGHNA, CDR2 YNFKEQ. The TCR sequence derives from a woman in her late teens or twenties in good health and CMV-seronegative. V gene TRBV4-2 combines with J gene TRBJ2-1; TRBD2 agrees at 8 bases. The sequenced sample was PBMCs. CDR3 sequence reads: CASSQGGGTSYNEQFF. The CDR3 region has the DNA TGTGCCAGCAGCCAAGGCGGGGGGACCTCCTACAATGAGCAGTTCTTC.